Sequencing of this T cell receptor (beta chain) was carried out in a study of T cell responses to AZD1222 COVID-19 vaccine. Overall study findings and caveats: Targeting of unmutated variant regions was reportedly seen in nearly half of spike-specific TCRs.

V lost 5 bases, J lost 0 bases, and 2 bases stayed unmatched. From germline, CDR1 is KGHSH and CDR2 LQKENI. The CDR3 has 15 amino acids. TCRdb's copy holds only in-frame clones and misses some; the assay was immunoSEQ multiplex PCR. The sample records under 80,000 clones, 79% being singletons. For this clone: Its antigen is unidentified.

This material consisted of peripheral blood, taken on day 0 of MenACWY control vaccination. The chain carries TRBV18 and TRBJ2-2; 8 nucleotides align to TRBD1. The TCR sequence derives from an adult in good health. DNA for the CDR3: TGTGCCAGCTCAAGGACAGGGTCGAACACCGGGGAGCTGTTTTTT. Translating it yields CASSRTGSNTGELFF.